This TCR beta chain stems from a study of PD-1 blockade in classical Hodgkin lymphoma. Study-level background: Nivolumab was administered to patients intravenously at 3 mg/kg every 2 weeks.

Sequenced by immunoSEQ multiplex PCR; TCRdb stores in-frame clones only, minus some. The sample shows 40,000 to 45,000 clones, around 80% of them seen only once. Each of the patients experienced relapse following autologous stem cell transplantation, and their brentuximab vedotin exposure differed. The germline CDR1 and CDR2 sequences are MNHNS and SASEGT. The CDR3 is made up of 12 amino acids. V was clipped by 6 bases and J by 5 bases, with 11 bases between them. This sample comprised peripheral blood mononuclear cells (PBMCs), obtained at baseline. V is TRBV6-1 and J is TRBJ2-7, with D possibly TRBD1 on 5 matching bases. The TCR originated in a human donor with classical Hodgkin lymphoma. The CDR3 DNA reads TGTGCCAGCAGGCTGCAGGGTCACGAGCAGTACTTC. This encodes CASRLQGHEQYF.